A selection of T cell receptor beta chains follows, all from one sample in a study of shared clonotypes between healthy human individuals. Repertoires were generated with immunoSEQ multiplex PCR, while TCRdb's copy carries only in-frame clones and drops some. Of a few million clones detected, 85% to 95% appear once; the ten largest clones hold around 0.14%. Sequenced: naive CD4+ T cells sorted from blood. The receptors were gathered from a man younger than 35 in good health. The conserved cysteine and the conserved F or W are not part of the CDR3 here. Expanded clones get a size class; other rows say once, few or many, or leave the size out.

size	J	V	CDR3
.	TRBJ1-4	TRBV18	ASSPPGAPNEKLF
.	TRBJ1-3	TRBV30	AWSAPRSLGMGNTIY
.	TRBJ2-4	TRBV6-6	ASREQLAKNIQY
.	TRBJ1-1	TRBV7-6	ASSSRGLITSNTEAF
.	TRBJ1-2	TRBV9	ASTYRWENYGYT
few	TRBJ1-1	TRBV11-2	ASSFRTGTTEAF
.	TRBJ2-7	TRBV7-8	ASSLGLAAEEQY
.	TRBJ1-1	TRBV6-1	ASSEALTPAF
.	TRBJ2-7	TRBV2	ASLLTGAGLY
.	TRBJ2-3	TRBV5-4	ASSPSDLAGGSDTQY
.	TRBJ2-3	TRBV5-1	ASSTPGTGSTDTQY
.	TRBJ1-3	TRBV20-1	SARRDTIY
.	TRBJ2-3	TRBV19	ASTSFSGKVPDTQY
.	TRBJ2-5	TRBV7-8	ASSSGVHFQETQY
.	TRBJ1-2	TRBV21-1	ASSRGQGPLYGYT
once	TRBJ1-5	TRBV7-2	ASSAIDRGSNQPQH
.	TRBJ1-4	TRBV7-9	ASSTPAATNEKLF
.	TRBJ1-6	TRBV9	ASSVAESSYNSPLH
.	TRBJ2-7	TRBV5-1	ASSSRDRGNEQY
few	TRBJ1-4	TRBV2	ASSGPNEKLF
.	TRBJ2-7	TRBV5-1	ASSAGTQGGAYEQY
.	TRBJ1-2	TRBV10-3	AISGENYGYT
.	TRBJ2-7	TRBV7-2	ASSADYEQY